The present T cell receptor (beta chain) was sequenced within a study of blood T cell repertoires in COVID-19. For the study at large: From the United States, Italy and Spain came samples of acute and convalescent COVID-19. T cells, B-cell-depleted T cells, or PBMCs provided the cDNA or gDNA that served as material.

The CDR3 runs to 14 residues. V lost 7 bases and J 4 bases, leaving 17 bases between the germline ends. Germline V gene data show CDR1 as MNHEY and CDR2 as SVGAGI. Original handling: The assay estimated nucleated cells by amplifying reference gene primers. Repertoires were generated with immunoSEQ multiplex PCR, while TCRdb's copy carries only in-frame clones and drops some. The DNA was the basis for D and trimming; V, J and clone size are from that table. The data show 150,000 to 200,000 clones, about four fifths seen once. Sequenced input: peripheral blood. The rearrangement links TRBV6-5 to TRBJ2-7; a possible D gene is TRBD1 (7 bases). The receptor comes from a man aged 70-80 years with active or convalescent COVID-19. In DNA, the CDR3 is TGTGCCAGCAACTACGCGGGACAGATTTACGAGCAGTACTTC. Translating gives CASNYAGQIYEQYF.